What follows is one TCR beta chain and its context. What it binds is not known. This sample was taken from a study of cytomegalovirus exposure and HLA in healthy donors. The V gene end was trimmed by 5 bases and the J gene end by 4 bases; junction bases not matched to a gene: 7. From germline, CDR1 is MNHEY and CDR2 SVGAGI. This CDR3 spans 14 amino acids. PCR primers comprised 60 Vbeta and 13 Jbeta primers. Some clones are missing from TCRdb's copy, which holds only in-frame ones; the method was immunoSEQ multiplex PCR. The table lists about 150,000 clones, roughly 80% of them singletons. Study-wide results and limits: A link between a missense DCLRE1C variant and TCR beta V- and J-gene trimming emerged from a later analysis.

V gene TRBV6-5 combines with J gene TRBJ1-2; 7 bases are shared with TRBD1. This receptor was identified in a man younger than 45 in good health and CMV-seropositive. Sequencing was carried out using PBMCs. CDR3 nucleotides: TGTGCCAGCAGTGTTGACAGGGCGCCCTATGGCTACACCTTC. Translating gives CASSVDRAPYGYTF.